This paragraph covers one T cell receptor beta chain sequence. This clone's antigen is unknown. Per-base quality was not reported, and no clone a single base away is much larger than it. Library preparation was by the immunoSEQ multiplex PCR assay. Rearranged TCR beta chain sequences were amplified using the hsTCRB Kit according to the manufacturer's protocol. An Illumina MiSeq was used to sequence the TCRB libraries. Under the source paper's analysis protocol: Demultiplexing, trimming and gene mapping were performed with the kit vendor's proprietary platform. TCRdb carries this immuneACCESS record with in-frame sequences only. Its versions omit some clonotypes, under half of them owing to an unresolved V gene in the studies checked, with the rest unexplained. V and J calls and clone size follow that table, whereas D and trimming were derived from the DNA. The sample table holds some 120,000 clones, of which about four fifths were seen once. The top ten hold 4.5% to 5.5% of the sample.

The source of the sample is a study of a mutant IDH1 vaccine in newly diagnosed glioma (dated by TCRdb to the early 2020s). Describing the broader study: Patients received eight vaccinations in weeks 1, 3, 5, 7, 11, 15, 19 and 23, corresponding to visits V03 through V10. Vaccination began 4-6 weeks after radiotherapy alone, or alongside temozolomide cycles in the chemotherapy-containing groups. Of the 25 to 40 patients who were treated, approximately 60% were male and roughly 38% were female, and the mean age was around 40 years. Before enrollment, patients had received standard therapy of radiotherapy alone, temozolomide alone, or radiochemotherapy with temozolomide; most received the combination. Peripheral blood was collected at six visits: V03 (baseline), V05, V07, V10, V12 and V13. For exploratory analyses, longitudinal TCRB deep sequencing was carried out in more than 20 treated patients wherever samples were available. General study outcomes and caveats: Pseudoprogression appeared unrelated to alterations in the top peripheral T cell clonotypes detected by TCRB sequencing. Availability determined which PBMC samples were chosen for TCRB deep sequencing. The authors noted that analyses of patient blood samples could not be reproduced because of sample limitations. Immune responses induced by the vaccine were seen in more than 85% of patients across multiple MHC alleles.

In light of the paper, this sample's time point label describes: week 11, during vaccination. Each vaccine dose, consisting of 300 ug of a 20-mer mutant IDH1 peptide in Montanide, was administered subcutaneously with topical imiquimod. Newly diagnosed WHO grade 3 or 4 IDH1-mutant astrocytomas showing loss of nuclear ATRX were present in the donors. The samples were drawn from NOA16, a multicentre, single-arm, open-label phase I trial in Germany that tested a mutant IDH1 peptide vaccine in humans for the first time. The DNeasy Blood and Tissue Kit was used to extract genomic DNA from EDTA blood for TCRB sequencing. Germline trimming: 5 bases from V, 4 bases from J; junction bases outside gene matches: 9. Its CDR3 holds 17 amino acids, cysteine through phenylalanine. Only CDR3 DNA is held: 51 bases, read in frame from base 1. Based on the germline V gene, the CDR1 and CDR2 sequences are ENHRY and SYGVKD.

This TCR came from a man aged 35 to 55 with glioma. The receptor chain draws on TRBV10-3 and TRBJ2-5; 14 bases in the junction line up with TRBD2. The material sequenced was PBMCs, taken from a glioma patient whose treatment included an IDH1 peptide vaccine. The bases are TGTGCCATCAGTTCCGGGACTAGCGGGAGAGGGCGAGAGACCCAGTACTTC. Translated, it gives CAISSGTSGRGRETQYF.